This TCR beta chain originates from a study of blood T cell repertoires in COVID-19. The repertoire was sequenced with immunoSEQ multiplex PCR; TCRdb's copy has only in-frame clones and lacks some. This table has 250,000 or so clones, around 81% appearing once. This CDR3 has 16 amino acids. Trimming at V came to 3 bases and at J to 0 bases, leaving 3 bases not matched to a gene. Germline-derived CDR1 and CDR2 are LGHDT and YNNKEL (reference sequence). Sequenced: PBMCs or T cells enriched from blood (not recorded which). This sequence originates from a middle-aged man who had recovered from COVID-19. This chain connects TRBV3-1 (or the pseudogene TRBV3-2) to TRBJ1-1, with 11 bases aligning to TRBD1. The CDR3: CASSQRDRGVNTEAFF. The CDR3 coding sequence is TGTGCCAGCAGCCAGAGGGACAGGGGGGTGAACACTGAAGCTTTCTTT.